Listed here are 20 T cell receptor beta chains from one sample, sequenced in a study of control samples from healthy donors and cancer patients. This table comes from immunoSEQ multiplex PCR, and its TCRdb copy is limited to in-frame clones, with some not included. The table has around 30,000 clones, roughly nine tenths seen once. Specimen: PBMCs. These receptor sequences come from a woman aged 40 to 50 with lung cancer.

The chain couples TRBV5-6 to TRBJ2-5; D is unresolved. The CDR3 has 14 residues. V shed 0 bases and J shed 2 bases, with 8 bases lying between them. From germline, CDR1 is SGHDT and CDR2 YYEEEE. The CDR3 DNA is TGTGCCAGCAGCTTGGTTCCGCCGCAAGAGACCCAGTACTTC. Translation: CASSLVPPQETQYF.

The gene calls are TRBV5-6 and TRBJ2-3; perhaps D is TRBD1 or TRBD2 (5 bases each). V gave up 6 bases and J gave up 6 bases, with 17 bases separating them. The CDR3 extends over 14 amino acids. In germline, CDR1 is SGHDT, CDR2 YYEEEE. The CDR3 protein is CASNRAGEGDTQYF. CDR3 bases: TGTGCCAGCAATAGGGCAGGCGAGGGGGATACGCAGTATTTT.

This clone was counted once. CDR3 sequence reads: CASSVGLGNTGELFF. DNA for the CDR3: TGCGCCAGCAGCGTCGGACTGGGGAACACCGGGGAGCTGTTTTTT. The rearrangement links TRBV4-1 to TRBJ2-2; weak D call: TRBD2 (5 bases). Germline-derived CDR1 and CDR2 are MGHRA and YSYEKL. V lost 5 bases, J lost 1 base, and 11 bases lay in between. The CDR3 runs to 15 residues.

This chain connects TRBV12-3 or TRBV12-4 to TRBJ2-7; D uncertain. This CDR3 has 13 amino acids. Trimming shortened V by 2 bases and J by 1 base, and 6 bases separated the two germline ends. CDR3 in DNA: TGTGCCAGCAGTTTAACCGGATCCTACGAGCAGTACTTC. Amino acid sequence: CASSLTGSYEQYF.

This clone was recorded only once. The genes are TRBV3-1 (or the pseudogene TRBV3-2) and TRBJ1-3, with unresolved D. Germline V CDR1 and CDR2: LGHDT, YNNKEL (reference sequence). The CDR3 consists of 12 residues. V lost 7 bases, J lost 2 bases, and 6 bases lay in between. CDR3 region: CASIGAGNTIYF. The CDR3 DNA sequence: TGTGCCAGCATCGGGGCTGGAAACACCATATATTTT.

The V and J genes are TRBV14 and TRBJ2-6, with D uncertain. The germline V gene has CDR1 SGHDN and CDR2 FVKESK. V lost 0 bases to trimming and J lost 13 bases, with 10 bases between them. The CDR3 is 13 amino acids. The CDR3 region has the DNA TGTGCCAGCAGCCAAGATCTAGGACGGGTCCTGACTTTC. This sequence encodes CASSQDLGRVLTF.

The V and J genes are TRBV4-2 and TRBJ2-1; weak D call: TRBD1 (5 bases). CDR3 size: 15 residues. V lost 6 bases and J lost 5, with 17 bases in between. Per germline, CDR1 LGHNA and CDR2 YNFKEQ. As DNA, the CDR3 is TGTGCCAGCAGTCCAATGCGGCAGGGTGACAATGAGCAGTTCTTC. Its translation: CASSPMRQGDNEQFF.

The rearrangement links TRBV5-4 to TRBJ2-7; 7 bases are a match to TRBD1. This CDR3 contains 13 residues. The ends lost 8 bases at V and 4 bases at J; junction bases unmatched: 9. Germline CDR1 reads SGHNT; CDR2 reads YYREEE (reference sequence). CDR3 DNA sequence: TGTGCCAGTAGGAACAGGGGAGAATACGAGCAGTACTTC. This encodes CASRNRGEYEQYF.

This CDR3 reads CASSRFTRSGYTF. In DNA form, the CDR3 reads TGTGCCAGCAGCCGGTTTACTAGATCTGGCTACACCTTC. The V call is TRBV4-2, the J call TRBJ1-2; D gene uncertain. Germline V lookup: CDR1 LGHNA, CDR2 YNFKEQ. CDR3 length: 13 residues. The V end lost 4 bases, the J end lost 7 bases, and 13 bases lay between the germline ends.

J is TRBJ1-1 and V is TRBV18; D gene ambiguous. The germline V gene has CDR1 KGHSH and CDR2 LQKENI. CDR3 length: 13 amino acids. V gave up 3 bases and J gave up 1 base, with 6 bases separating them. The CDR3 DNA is TGTGCCAGCTCACCGGCAGGGAACACTGAAGCTTTCTTT. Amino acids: CASSPAGNTEAFF.

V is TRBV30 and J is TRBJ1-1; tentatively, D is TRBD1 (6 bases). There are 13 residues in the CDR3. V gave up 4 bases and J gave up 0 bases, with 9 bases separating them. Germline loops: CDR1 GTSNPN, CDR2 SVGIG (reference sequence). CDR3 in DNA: TGTGCCTGGACTACAGGGTTGAACACTGAAGCTTTCTTT. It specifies CAWTTGLNTEAFF.

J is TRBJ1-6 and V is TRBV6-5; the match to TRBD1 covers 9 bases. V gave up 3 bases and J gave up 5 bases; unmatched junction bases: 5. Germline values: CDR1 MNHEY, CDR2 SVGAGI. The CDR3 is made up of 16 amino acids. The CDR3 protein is CASSYHGQGNNSPLHF. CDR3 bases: TGTGCCAGCAGTTATCACGGACAGGGGAATAATTCACCCCTCCACTTT.

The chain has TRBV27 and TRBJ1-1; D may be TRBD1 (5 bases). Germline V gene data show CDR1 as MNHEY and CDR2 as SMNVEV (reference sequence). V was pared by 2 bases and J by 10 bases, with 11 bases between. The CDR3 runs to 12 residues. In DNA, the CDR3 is TGTGCCAGCAGTTTACCGGGACTGCGAGCTTTCTTT. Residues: CASSLPGLRAFF.

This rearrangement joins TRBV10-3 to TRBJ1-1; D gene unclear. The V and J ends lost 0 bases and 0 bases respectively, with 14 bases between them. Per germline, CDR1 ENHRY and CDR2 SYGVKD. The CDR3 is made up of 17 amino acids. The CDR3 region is CAISESRVSFMNTEAFF. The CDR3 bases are TGTGCCATCAGTGAGTCCCGGGTCTCCTTTATGAACACTGAAGCTTTCTTT.

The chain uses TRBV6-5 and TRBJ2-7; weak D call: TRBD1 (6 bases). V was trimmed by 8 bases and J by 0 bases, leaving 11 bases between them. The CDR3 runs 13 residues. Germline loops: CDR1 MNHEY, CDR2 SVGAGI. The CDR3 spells CASSRDNSYEQYF. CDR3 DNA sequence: TGTGCCAGCTCCCGGGACAACTCCTACGAGCAGTACTTC.

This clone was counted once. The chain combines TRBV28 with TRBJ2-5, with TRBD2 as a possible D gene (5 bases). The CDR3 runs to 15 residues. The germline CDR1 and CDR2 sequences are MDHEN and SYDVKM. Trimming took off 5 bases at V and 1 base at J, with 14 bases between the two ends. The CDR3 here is CASSPGGRPQETQYF. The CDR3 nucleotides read TGTGCCAGCAGTCCCGGCGGGCGTCCCCAAGAGACCCAGTACTTC.

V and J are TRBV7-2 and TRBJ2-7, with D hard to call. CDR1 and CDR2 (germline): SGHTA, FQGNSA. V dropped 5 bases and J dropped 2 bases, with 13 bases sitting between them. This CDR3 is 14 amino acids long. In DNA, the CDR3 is TGTGCCAGCAGCCCCGCGGCTGGGCCCTACGAGCAGTACTTC. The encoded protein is CASSPAAGPYEQYF.

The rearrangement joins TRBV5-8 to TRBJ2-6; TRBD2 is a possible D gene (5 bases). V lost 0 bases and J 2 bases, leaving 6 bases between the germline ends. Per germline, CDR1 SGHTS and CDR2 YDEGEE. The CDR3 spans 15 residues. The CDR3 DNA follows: TGTGCCAGCAGCTTGGACGGGGCTGGGGCCAACGTCCTGACTTTC. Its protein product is CASSLDGAGANVLTF.

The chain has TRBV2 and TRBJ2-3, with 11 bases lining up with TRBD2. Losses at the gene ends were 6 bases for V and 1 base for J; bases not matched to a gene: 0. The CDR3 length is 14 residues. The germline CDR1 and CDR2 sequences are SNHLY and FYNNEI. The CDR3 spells CASRLAGGTDTQYF. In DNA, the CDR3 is TGTGCCAGCAGACTAGCGGGGGGCACAGATACGCAGTATTTT.

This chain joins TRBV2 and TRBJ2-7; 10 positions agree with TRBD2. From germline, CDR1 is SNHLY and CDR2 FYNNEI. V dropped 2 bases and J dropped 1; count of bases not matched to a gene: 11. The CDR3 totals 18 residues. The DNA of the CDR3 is TGTGCCAGCAGTGAAATGACAGGGCTAGCGGGGGTTTCCTACGAGCAGTACTTC. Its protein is CASSEMTGLAGVSYEQYF.